The source of this T cell receptor beta chain is a study of read filtering for tumor transcriptome and immune sequencing. Study background: Mean patient age was about 66 years, range roughly 40 to 80; around 17 male, some 14 female. R-ISS stage counts were 8 for I, approximately 15 for II, about 7 for III.

This clonotype is categorized as medium-sized. The antigen is undetermined. Study-wide findings and caveats: IR-seq captured clonotypes deeper and more reliably than RNA-seq.

Molecular barcoded adaptors covering alpha/delta and beta/gamma chains were used on approximately 400 ng RNA. TCRdb ran MiXCR on the reads and lists one entry per CDR3 protein. This sample has 35,000 to 50,000 distinct CDR3 sequences; roughly 12% occur once, and the top ten carry about 35%. CDR1 is KGHSH, CDR2 LQKENI, per germline. CDR3 length: 14 amino acids. The V end lost 2 bases, the J end lost 1 base, and 6 bases lay between the germline ends. The chain joins TRBV18 to TRBJ2-1; D uncertain. Sequenced sample: a population of CD138-negative cells sorted from bone marrow. The clonotype originates from a donor aged 40 or older with multiple myeloma. The CDR3 here is CASSPGRSYNEQFF. The CDR3 DNA reads TGTGCCAGCTCACCAGGTCGATCCTACAATGAGCAGTTCTTC.